One and the same sample provided the 22 T cell receptor beta chains below, sequenced in a study of spatial heterogeneity in lung cancer. From the 5' RACE reads, TCRdb called clonotypes with MiXCR, one entry per CDR3 protein. The sample shows 82,000 or so distinct CDR3 sequences, roughly 12% of them seen only once. Time point reported: sample taken at primary tumor resection. Extraction of whole RNA from tumor, nontumor lung or frozen PBMC preceded unsorted sequencing. The input for sequencing was PBMCs, taken at surgery. Receptors originate from a male donor with early-stage non-small cell lung cancer.

V usage is TRBV3-1 and J usage is TRBJ1-1; D possibly corresponds to TRBD1 (5 bases). Germline CDR1 LGHDT, CDR2 YNNKEL (reference sequence). CDR3 size: 16 residues. Deletions cut 4 bases from V and 1 base from J, with 16 bases between. The CDR3 coding sequence is TGTGCCAGCAGCCCTTTCCCCGGGACGGCGAACACTGAAGCTTTCTTT. Amino acids: CASSPFPGTANTEAFF.

This clonotype turned up a few times. The V and J genes are TRBV5-5 and TRBJ2-3; 7 bases line up with TRBD2. The junction had 9 bases not matched to a gene; V was cut back by 0 bases and J by 5 bases. CDR1 is SGHKS and CDR2 is YYEKEE in the germline V gene (reference sequence). CDR3 length equals 16 residues. CDR3 coding DNA: TGTGCCAGCAGCTTGGGTGGCGGGGGAGATGGAGATACGCAGTATTTT. Its translation: CASSLGGGGDGDTQYF.

This clonotype was found a few times. This chain connects TRBV29-1 to TRBJ2-7, with 9 bases fitting TRBD1. The junction had 8 bases not matched to a gene; V was cut back by 5 bases and J by 0 bases. The CDR3 is 15 residues long. Germline V gene sequence: CDR1 SQVTM, CDR2 ANQGSEA. The CDR3 DNA sequence: TGCAGCGTTAGGACAGGGGCCCCTCCCTCCTACGAGCAGTACTTC. It translates to CSVRTGAPPSYEQYF.

In this sample, this clonotype turned up a few times. This chain links TRBV11-1 with TRBJ2-4; 9 bases are shared with TRBD1. The junction had 9 bases not matched to a gene; V was cut back by 1 base and J by 8 bases. CDR1 SGHAT and CDR2 FQDESV come from the germline V gene (reference sequence). The CDR3 is 16 residues long. The DNA of the CDR3 is TGTGCCAGCAGCTTAGTCGATTGGACAGGGGAAGACATTCAGTACTTC. It is translated as CASSLVDWTGEDIQYF.

The chain links TRBV19 to TRBJ1-5, with 9 bases aligning to TRBD1. The CDR3 has 15 amino acids. Germline CDR1 and CDR2: LNHDA and SQIVND (reference sequence). The V gene end was trimmed by 5 bases and the J gene end by 7 bases; junction bases not matched to a gene: 9. As DNA, the CDR3 is TGTGCCAGTAGTTCCGAACAGGGGGCTAAACAGCCCCAGCATTTT. Protein product: CASSSEQGAKQPQHF.

This clonotype was counted between two and nine times. The rearrangement links TRBV12-3 or TRBV12-4 to TRBJ2-1; D is possibly TRBD1 (6 bases). CDR3 length: 12 amino acids. The V and J ends lost 6 bases and 10 bases respectively, with 13 bases between them. CDR3 residues: CASRRTALEQFF. CDR3 DNA sequence: TGTGCCAGCAGACGGACAGCCCTCGAGCAGTTCTTC.

This chain uses TRBV20-1 with TRBJ2-3, with unresolved D. Germline values: CDR1 DFQATT, CDR2 SNEGSKA (reference sequence). The CDR3 covers 17 residues. V was clipped by 1 base and J by 8 bases, with 25 bases between them. The DNA of the CDR3 is TGCAGTGCTAGAGCCCCCTCGGTTAGATCCACAGACGGTACGCAGTATTTT. Its protein is CSARAPSVRSTDGTQYF.

In this sample, this clonotype turned up many times. The chain has TRBV29-1 and TRBJ1-1; D call uncertain. The CDR3 totals 11 residues. Per the germline V gene, CDR1 is SQVTM and CDR2 is ANQGSEA. The V gene lost 5 bases and the J gene lost 5 bases, with 9 bases spanning the gap. CDR3 protein: CSVPYRTEAFF. The CDR3 bases are TGCAGCGTTCCGTATAGGACTGAAGCTTTCTTT.

There are a few counts of this clonotype. This chain joins TRBV29-1 and TRBJ2-6, with TRBD2 matching 11 bases. J gave up 4 bases and V 5 bases, and 13 bases lay outside the gene matches. The CDR3 extends over 18 amino acids. Germline V gives CDR1 SQVTM, CDR2 ANQGSEA. The CDR3 loop reads CSVSLAGGSNPGANVLTF. The CDR3 DNA sequence: TGCAGCGTTTCGCTAGCGGGGGGAAGTAACCCCGGGGCCAACGTCCTGACTTTC.

This clonotype has a handful of counts. The rearrangement uses TRBV11-3 and TRBJ1-1; D is uncertain. This CDR3 has 13 residues. From germline, CDR1 is SGHNT and CDR2 YENEEA. The ends were cut back, 5 bases at V and 0 bases at J, with 7 bases in the middle. CDR3: CASSLSLNTEAFF. The CDR3 region has the DNA TGTGCCAGCAGCCTCAGTTTGAACACTGAAGCTTTCTTT.

This clonotype was seen a handful of times. The rearrangement uses TRBV9 and TRBJ1-2; 7 nucleotides line up with TRBD1. This CDR3 spans 15 amino acids. V was pared by 4 bases and J by 0 bases, with 6 bases of the junction left unmatched. Germline loops: CDR1 SGDLS, CDR2 YYNGEE. The CDR3, as DNA: TGTGCCAGCAGCCTCAAAGGACAGGCTAACTATGGCTACACCTTC. Translated: CASSLKGQANYGYTF. The whole variable domain, remainder taken from reference TRBV9 and TRBJ1-2, is DSGVTQTPKHLITATGQRVTLRCSPRSGDLSVYWYQQSLDQGLQFLIQYYNGEERAKGNILERFSAQQFPDLHSELNLSSLELGDSALYFCASSLKGQANYGYTFGSGTRLTVV.

This clonotype was seen repeatedly, ten times or more. The chain uses TRBV5-1 and TRBJ1-2; D remains ambiguous. This CDR3 region has 14 residues. Trimming pared 3 bases from V and 4 bases from J, leaving 13 bases between. Germline values: CDR1 SGHRS, CDR2 YFSETQ. As DNA, the CDR3 is TGCGCCAGCAGCTCCTCTGGATCGGGCTATGGCTACACCTTC. Protein sequence: CASSSSGSGYGYTF.

This clonotype came up a few times. The chain carries TRBV5-1 and TRBJ1-3; weak D call: TRBD1 (5 bases). Germline V gene lookup returns CDR1 SGHRS and CDR2 YFSETQ. The germline V and J ends were trimmed by 0 bases and 1 base, with 11 bases remaining between them. The CDR3 runs to 16 residues. The CDR3 here is CASSLAGGTSGNTIYF. The CDR3 nucleotides read TGCGCCAGCAGCTTGGCCGGAGGGACGTCTGGAAACACCATATATTTT.

V and J are TRBV2 and TRBJ1-1; the D gene is possibly TRBD1 (5 bases). V lost 0 bases and J 11 bases, leaving 13 bases between the germline ends. This CDR3 spans 13 amino acids. Germline values: CDR1 SNHLY, CDR2 FYNNEI. The CDR3 bases are TGTGCCAGCAGTGAAGCGCAATGGGGGAACGCTTTCTTT. Translating it yields CASSEAQWGNAFF.

This clonotype was observed a few times. This rearrangement joins TRBV12-3 or TRBV12-4 to TRBJ2-5; 7 bases match TRBD1. The length of the CDR3 is 13 residues. With 8 bases clipped from V and 5 bases from J, the junction kept 8 bases outside the gene matches. CDR3 sequence reads: CASGRQGGETQYF. The CDR3 nucleotides read TGTGCCAGCGGCCGACAGGGCGGGGAGACCCAGTACTTC.

Within the sample, this clonotype is medium-sized (0.01 to 0.1%). V and J are TRBV3-1 and TRBJ2-2, with D hard to call. Trimming left V 4 bases short and J 5 bases short, with 5 bases between. This CDR3 spans 12 amino acids. Germline V gene lookup returns CDR1 LGHDT and CDR2 YNNKEL (reference sequence). CDR3 bases: TGTGCCAGCAGCCCCCCTACCGGGGAGCTGTTTTTT. Amino acids: CASSPPTGELFF.

A few counts support this clonotype. This chain links TRBV18 with TRBJ1-2; D not resolved. The germline V and J ends were trimmed by 2 bases and 3 bases, with 13 bases remaining between them. This CDR3 spans 15 amino acids. Per germline, CDR1 KGHSH and CDR2 LQKENI. CDR3 nucleotide sequence: TGTGCCAGCTCACCAGCGGCAAGCCTAGACTATGGCTACACCTTC. This codes for CASSPAASLDYGYTF.

In this sample, this clonotype turned up many times. The CDR3 sequence: CSAQKGISDQPQHF. The CDR3 region has the DNA TGCAGTGCTCAAAAGGGGATAAGCGATCAGCCCCAGCATTTT. The V call is TRBV20-1, the J call TRBJ1-5, with a possible D match to TRBD1 (5 bases). CDR1 is DFQATT, CDR2 SNEGSKA, per germline (reference sequence). Trimming shortened V by 5 bases and J by 5 bases, and 16 bases separated the two germline ends. CDR3 length equals 14 residues.

This clonotype occurred many times. Here the CDR3 DNA reads TGCGCCAGCAGCCAAGTGTTAAACAGGGAGGCTGAGCAGTTCTTC. This gives the protein CASSQVLNREAEQFF. V usage is TRBV4-1 and J usage is TRBJ2-1; D may match TRBD1 or TRBD2 (6 bases each). The CDR3 runs to 15 residues. The germline CDR1 and CDR2 sequences are MGHRA and YSYEKL. Trimming shortened V by 1 base and J by 9 bases, and 16 bases separated the two germline ends.

The chain uses TRBV10-2 and TRBJ2-7, with D unclear. The CDR3 runs to 14 residues. The V end was cut by 3 bases, the J end by 3 bases, with 12 bases between. From germline, CDR1 is WSHSY and CDR2 SAAADI. The CDR3 is CASSEELFDYEQYF. CDR3 coding DNA: TGCGCCAGCAGTGAAGAACTCTTCGACTACGAGCAGTACTTC.

This chain links TRBV2 with TRBJ1-1, with TRBD1 matching over 11 bases. Germline loops: CDR1 SNHLY, CDR2 FYNNEI. The V gene end was trimmed by 11 bases and the J gene end by 3 bases; junction bases not matched to a gene: 11. The CDR3 totals 15 residues. This CDR3 reads CACYPDRGRDTEAFF. As DNA, the CDR3 is TGTGCCTGCTACCCGGACAGGGGGCGGGACACTGAAGCTTTCTTT.

CDR3 nucleotide sequence: TGTGCCAGCAGTTGGGGTCCGAATCAGCCCCAGCATTTT. Residues: CASSWGPNQPQHF. The chain has TRBV27 and TRBJ1-5; D not certain. CDR1 MNHEY and CDR2 SMNVEV come from the germline V gene (reference sequence). CDR3 length: 13 amino acids. Trimming removed 4 bases from V and 4 bases from J, with 8 bases in between.